The rows below give T cell receptor beta chains drawn from one sample of a study of blood T cell repertoires in COVID-19. Produced via immunoSEQ multiplex PCR; TCRdb's table is partial and in-frame only. The sample has hundreds of thousands of clones, 80% to 90% seen once. The material sequenced was PBMCs or T cells enriched from blood (not recorded which). These TCRs come from a woman aged 40 to 49 with acute COVID-19. CDR3s include the opening cysteine and the closing phenylalanine or tryptophan.

v_call,cdr3_aa
TRBV24-1,CATSDEGGYGYTF
TRBV10-3,CAIGFVAGDSYNEQFF
TRBV4-2,CAPGTGRHSYNEQFF
TRBV5-1,CASSRAGDPNEQYF
TRBV7-9,CASSSGLAGKISGWEQFF
TRBV18,CASSPSRTSQETQYF
TRBV10-2,CASGEGWETQYF
TRBV28,CASRPTLTLYEQYF
TRBV27,CASSLTGISPLHF
TRBV30,CAWSPTSGSIKQYF
TRBV7-9,CASSLGQGGTDTQYF
TRBV19,CASSTTWTSGRTYNEQFF
TRBV19,CASSIEGGRVSSYEQYF
TRBV2,CASRPGLAGVETQYF
TRBV4-1,CASSQSTGLAGSTGELFF
TRBV28,CASSSGGTAGYTF
TRBV10-3,CAISEERTVYGYTF
TRBV5-1,CASSLAGEGVGTEAFF
TRBV5-1,CASSLDTGNTIYF
TRBV28,CASSLSNLPGYTF
TRBV27,CASSLSVVGHSPLHF
TRBV11-3,CASSLDQGSTEAFF
TRBV5-1,CASSLDSISYEQYF
TRBV4-3,CASSQGQGEETQYF
TRBV27,CASSRGYEQYF
TRBV24-1,CATSDSSDTEAFF
TRBV28,CASSFPDARVGQFF
TRBV5-5,CASSLQGAAYNEQFF
TRBV3-1/TRBV3-2,CASGDSPYEQYF
TRBV6-1,CASSESGAGNTIYF
TRBV11-3,CASSLAGGSVYEQYF
TRBV6-5,CASSYSLAGGNEQYF
TRBV1,CTSSSSHGYTF
TRBV18,CASSPLGQTPNQPQHF
TRBV4-1,CASSQDHRLVGLAATDTQYF
TRBV7-3,CASSITGGEEETQYF
TRBV6-6,CASKYREGGYTF